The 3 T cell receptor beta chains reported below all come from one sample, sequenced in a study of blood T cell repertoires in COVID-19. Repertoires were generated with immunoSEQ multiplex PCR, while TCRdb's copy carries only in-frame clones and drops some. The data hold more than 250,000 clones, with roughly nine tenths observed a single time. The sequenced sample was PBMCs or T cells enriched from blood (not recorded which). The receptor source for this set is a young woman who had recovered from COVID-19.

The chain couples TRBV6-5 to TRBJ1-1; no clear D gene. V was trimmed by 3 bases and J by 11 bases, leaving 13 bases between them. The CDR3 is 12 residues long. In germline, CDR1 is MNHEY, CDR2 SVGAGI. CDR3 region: CASSYNVEGAFF. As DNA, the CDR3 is TGTGCCAGCAGTTATAATGTCGAGGGCGCTTTCTTT.

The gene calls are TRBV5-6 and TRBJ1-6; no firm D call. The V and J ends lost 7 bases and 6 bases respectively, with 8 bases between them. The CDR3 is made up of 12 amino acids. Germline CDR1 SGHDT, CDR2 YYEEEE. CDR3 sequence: CASFEGNSPLHF. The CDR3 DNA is TGTGCCAGCTTCGAGGGTAATTCACCCCTCCACTTT. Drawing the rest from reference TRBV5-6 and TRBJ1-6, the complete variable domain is DAGVTQSPTHLIKTRGQQVTLRCSPKSGHDTVSWYQQALGQGPQFIFQYYEEEERQRGNFPDRFSGHQFPNYSSELNVNALLLGDSALYLCASFEGNSPLHFGNGTRLTVT.

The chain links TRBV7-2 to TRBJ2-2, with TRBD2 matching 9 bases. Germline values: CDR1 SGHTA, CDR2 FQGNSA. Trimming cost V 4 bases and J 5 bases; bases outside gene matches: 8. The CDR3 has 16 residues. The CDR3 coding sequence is TGTGCCAGCAGCTCAAAGACTAGCGGCCTTACCGGGGAGCTGTTTTTT. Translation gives CASSSKTSGLTGELFF.